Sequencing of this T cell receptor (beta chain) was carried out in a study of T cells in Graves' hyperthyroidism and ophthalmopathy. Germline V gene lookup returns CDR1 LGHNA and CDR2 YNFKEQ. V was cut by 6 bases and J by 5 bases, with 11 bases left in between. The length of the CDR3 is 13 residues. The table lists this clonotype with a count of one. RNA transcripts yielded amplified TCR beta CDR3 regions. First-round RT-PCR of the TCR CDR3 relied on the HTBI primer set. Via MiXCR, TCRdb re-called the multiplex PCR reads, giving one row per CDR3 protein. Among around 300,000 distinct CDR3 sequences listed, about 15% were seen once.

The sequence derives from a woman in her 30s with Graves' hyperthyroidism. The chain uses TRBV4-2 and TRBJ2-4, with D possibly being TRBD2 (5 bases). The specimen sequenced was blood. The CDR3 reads CASSLDGENIQYF. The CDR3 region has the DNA TGTGCCAGCAGTCTCGACGGGGAAAACATTCAGTACTTC.